These 8 T cell receptor beta chains share one sample of origin, sequenced in a study of blood T cells in healthy people across ages. Through a sample-barcoded 5' primer and a J-beta primer mix, a second PCR was run for roughly 6 to 12 cycles. TCRdb recomputed calls from the 5' RACE reads with MiXCR, one row per CDR3 protein. The table includes some 940,000 distinct CDR3 sequences, 29% detected once. These data were likewise used in another study, on T cells of mothers and their children.

The sequenced material came from blood. Receptors originate from a woman aged 40 to 55 in good health.

This clonotype was seen repeatedly, ten times or more. The chain recombines TRBV7-9 with TRBJ2-4; either TRBD1 or TRBD2 may fit D (5 bases each). The germline gives CDR1 SEHNR, CDR2 FQNEAQ (reference sequence). Trimming removed 2 bases at V and 9 bases at J, with 20 bases between. The CDR3 covers 16 residues. The CDR3 sequence: CASSLPLGKGRGIQYF. In DNA form, the CDR3 reads TGTGCCAGCAGCTTACCCCTGGGGAAGGGACGGGGCATTCAGTACTTC.

With respect to this clonotype: A junction boundary mismatches the germline segment, possibly from a read error. V gene TRBV5-1 combines with J gene TRBJ2-7, with 9 bases matching TRBD1. The CDR3 loop spans 17 amino acids. In germline, CDR1 is SGHRS, CDR2 YFSETQ. CDR3 in DNA: TGCGCCAACAGCGCCTCAACAGGGGGCAGAATGATCTACGAGCAGTACTTC. It encodes CANSASTGGRMIYEQYF.

The V call is TRBV20-1, the J call TRBJ2-5; possibly TRBD2 for D (7 bases). This CDR3 is 18 amino acids long. CDR1 DFQATT and CDR2 SNEGSKA come from the germline V gene (reference sequence). With 3 bases removed from V and 5 bases from J, the gap between germline ends came to 28 bases. The chain's CDR3 is CSASRGGSVGGGWETQYF. The CDR3 DNA is TGCAGTGCTAGTAGGGGGGGATCTGTAGGCGGAGGATGGGAGACCCAGTACTTC.

This clonotype was seen more than once but under ten times. This sequence joins TRBV20-1 and TRBJ2-1; D is undetermined. The V gene's germline CDR1 is DFQATT and CDR2 SNEGSKA (reference sequence). V was trimmed by 6 bases and J by 0 bases, leaving 15 bases between them. There are 15 residues in the CDR3. The CDR3 loop reads CSALGFASSYNEQFF. The DNA of the CDR3 is TGCAGTGCCCTAGGATTTGCAAGCTCCTACAATGAGCAGTTCTTC.

The table lists this clonotype with many counts. V usage is TRBV7-3 and J usage is TRBJ2-5; D is ambiguous. V was cut by 5 bases and J by 3 bases, with 4 bases left in between. The CDR3 contains 11 residues. The V gene's germline CDR1 is SGHTA and CDR2 FQGTGA. The DNA for the CDR3 is TGTGCCAGCAGCGTCGAAGAGACCCAGTACTTC. This translates into CASSVEETQYF.

A word on this clonotype: Just one base apart from a much larger clone, this may be a read error. The chain couples TRBV19 to TRBJ2-1; 7 bases are a match to TRBD2. Germline loops: CDR1 LNHDA, CDR2 SQIVND (reference sequence). CDR3 length: 15 residues. V lost 2 bases, J lost 6 bases, and 7 bases stayed unmatched. The CDR3 coding sequence is TGTGCCAGTAGTATAAAGCGGGGCTCGTCCAATGAGCAGTTCTTC. Protein sequence: CASSIKRGSSNEQFF.

Many counts were recorded for this clonotype. The V and J genes are TRBV7-3 and TRBJ2-1; 10 positions agree with TRBD2. Unmatched junction bases numbered 12, after V lost 4 bases and J lost 9 bases. Germline CDR1 and CDR2: SGHTA and FQGTGA. The CDR3 is 16 residues long. Here the CDR3 reads CASSYDAGTSVSEQFF. In nucleotides, the CDR3 is TGTGCCAGCAGCTACGACGCCGGGACTAGCGTTTCTGAGCAGTTCTTC.

Comments on this clonotype: A much more abundant neighbour one base away suggests this may be a read error. The chain links TRBV6-5 to TRBJ2-7; 7 positions agree with TRBD2. Germline V CDR1 and CDR2: MNHEY, SVGAGI. Losses at the gene ends were 2 bases for V and 4 bases for J; bases not matched to a gene: 14. The CDR3 is 17 amino acids. The CDR3 nucleotides read TGTGCCAGCAGTTACGACAAATACCGTGGGGAGGGGTACGAGCAGTACTTC. Amino acids: CASSYDKYRGEGYEQYF.